These T cell receptor beta chains were read from a single sample in a study of blood T cell repertoires in COVID-19. Assay: immunoSEQ multiplex PCR; the TCRdb copy retains only in-frame clones and omits some. The sample consists of roughly 140,000 clones, more than 85% of them appearing once. The source material was peripheral blood. Receptors were obtained from a human donor in a cohort sampled during active COVID-19. The CDR3 runs from the conserved cysteine through the conserved F or W. The D gene is left open where the match is weak. A row's size may be missing; if present it is once, few, many or a size class.

NA | NA | TRBJ1-2 | TRBV5-8 | TGTGCCAGCAGCTTGACGGGGTCTTACTATGGCTACACCTTC | CASSLTGSYYGYTF
TRBD2 | NA | TRBJ2-7 | TRBV27 | TGTGCCAGCAGTTTAATACCGGGACTAGCGGGCCCCGAGCAGTACTTC | CASSLIPGLAGPEQYF
NA | NA | TRBJ2-7 | TRBV7-2 | TGTGCCAGCAGCTTAGGGGGCCGCGGCTCCTACGAGCAGTACTTC | CASSLGGRGSYEQYF
NA | NA | TRBJ2-2 | TRBV7-9 | TGTGCCAGCAGCCCACATGACAGAGCAGCGAACACCGGGGAGCTGTTTTTT | CASSPHDRAANTGELFF
NA | NA | TRBJ2-4 | TRBV6-2/TRBV6-3 | TGTGCCAGCAGTTATGCGGAGAATGGCATTCAGTACTTC | CASSYAENGIQYF
TRBD1 | NA | TRBJ2-6 | TRBV10-2 | TGCGCCACAACCCCGGCAGGGGGCTCTGGGGCCAACGTCCTGACTTTC | CATTPAGGSGANVLTF
NA | NA | TRBJ2-1 | TRBV4-1 | TGCGCCAGCACGGAGGGGTCGTCCTACAATGAGCAGTTCTTC | CASTEGSSYNEQFF
TRBD1 | NA | TRBJ1-6 | TRBV9 | TGTGCCAGCAGCGTAGGGACAGGGGGAAGTTCACCCCTCCACTTT | CASSVGTGGSSPLHF
TRBD1 | NA | TRBJ2-1 | TRBV3-1/TRBV3-2 | TGTGCCAGCAGGCAAAGGGGACAGGGGTACAATGAGCAGTTCTTC | CASRQRGQGYNEQFF
NA | NA | TRBJ2-7 | TRBV28 | TGTGCCAGCCCGAACCCACTAGGGGAGCAGTACTTC | CASPNPLGEQYF
NA | many | TRBJ2-7 | TRBV4-1 | TGCGCCAGCAGCCAGGGGAGCTCCTACGAGCAGTACTTC | CASSQGSSYEQYF